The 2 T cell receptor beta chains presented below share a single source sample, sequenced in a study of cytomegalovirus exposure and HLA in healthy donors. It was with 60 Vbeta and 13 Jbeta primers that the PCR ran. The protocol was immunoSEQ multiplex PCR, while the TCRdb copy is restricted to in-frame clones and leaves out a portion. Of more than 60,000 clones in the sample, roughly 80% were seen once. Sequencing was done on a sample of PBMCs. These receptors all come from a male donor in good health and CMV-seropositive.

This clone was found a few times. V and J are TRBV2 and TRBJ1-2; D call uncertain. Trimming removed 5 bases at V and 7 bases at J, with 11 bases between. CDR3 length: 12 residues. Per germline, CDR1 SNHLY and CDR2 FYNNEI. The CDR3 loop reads CASSSRQGGYTF. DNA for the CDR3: TGTGCCAGCAGTTCCCGACAAGGTGGCTACACCTTC.

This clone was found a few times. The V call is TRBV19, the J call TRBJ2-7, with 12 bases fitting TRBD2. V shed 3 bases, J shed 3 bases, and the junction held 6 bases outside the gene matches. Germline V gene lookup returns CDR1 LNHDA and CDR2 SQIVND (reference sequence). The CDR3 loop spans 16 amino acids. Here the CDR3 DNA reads TGTGCCAGTAGTATCGGACTAGCGGGGTTGCTCTACGAGCAGTACTTC. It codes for CASSIGLAGLLYEQYF. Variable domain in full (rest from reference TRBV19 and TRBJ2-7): DGGITQSPKYLFRKEGQNVTLSCEQNLNHDAMYWYRQDPGQGLRLIYYSQIVNDFQKGDIAEGYSVSREKKESFPLTVTSAQKNPTAFYLCASSIGLAGLLYEQYFGPGTRLTVT.